This T cell receptor beta chain was sequenced during a study of identical twins. General observations from the study: In drawing conclusions, the study used cross-sectional statistical analysis and did not follow the same donors. The degree of excess twin sharing was weaker in beta out-of-frame sequences.

The donors were all healthy and Caucasian. V lost 6 bases to trimming and J lost 15 bases, with 24 bases between them. Germline values: CDR1 DFQATT, CDR2 SNEGSKA (reference sequence). This CDR3 has 13 residues. With template switching, a universal primer site was added, and the cDNA carried unique molecular identifiers. In TCRdb, the 5' RACE reads were re-called with MiXCR into one record per CDR3 protein. The table has roughly 150,000 distinct CDR3 sequences, under 4.5% seen once. On this clonotype itself: Its antigen remains unknown.

This sequence joins TRBV20-1 and TRBJ2-1; D gene unclear. The TCR comes from a young man in good health. The source material was memory T cells sorted from blood. The CDR3 coding sequence is TGCAGTGCCCGCCCAAAATGGGATCGCTGGCGGTTCTTC. Its protein product is CSARPKWDRWRFF.